This T cell receptor (beta chain) was profiled in a study of Graves' ophthalmopathy and Graves' hyperthyroidism. RNA served as the template for amplifying TCR beta CDR3 regions. The first-round RT-PCR employed HTBI primers together with the Qiagen OneStep RT-PCR kit. A multiplex PCR was then performed as the second round. TCRdb re-called the multiplex PCR reads through MiXCR, storing one row per CDR3 protein. The sample has 300,000 to 400,000 distinct CDR3 sequences, 17% seen once. Remarks on this clonotype: The target antigen is unknown.

This CDR3 has 15 amino acids. Trimming removed 4 bases from V and 5 bases from J; junction bases left unmatched: 10. CDR1 is SEHNR and CDR2 is FQNEAQ in the germline V gene (reference sequence). Points from the study as a whole: Ophthalmopathy progression was predicted by the model at 70.59% sensitivity and approximately 72% specificity.

This sequence joins TRBV7-9 and TRBJ2-5; 7 bases are a match to TRBD1. Sequenced sample: peripheral blood. The receptor was derived from an adult man with Graves' ophthalmopathy. Here the CDR3 reads CASSYDRVLSETQYF. The CDR3 DNA is TGTGCCAGCAGCTACGACAGGGTCCTGTCGGAGACCCAGTACTTC. The whole variable domain, filled in from reference TRBV7-9 and TRBJ2-5, reads DTGVSQNPRHKITKRGQNVTFRCDPISEHNRLYWYRQTLGQGPEFLTYFQNEAQLEKSRLLSDRFSAERPKGSFSTLEIQRTEQGDSAMYLCASSYDRVLSETQYFGPGTRLLVL.